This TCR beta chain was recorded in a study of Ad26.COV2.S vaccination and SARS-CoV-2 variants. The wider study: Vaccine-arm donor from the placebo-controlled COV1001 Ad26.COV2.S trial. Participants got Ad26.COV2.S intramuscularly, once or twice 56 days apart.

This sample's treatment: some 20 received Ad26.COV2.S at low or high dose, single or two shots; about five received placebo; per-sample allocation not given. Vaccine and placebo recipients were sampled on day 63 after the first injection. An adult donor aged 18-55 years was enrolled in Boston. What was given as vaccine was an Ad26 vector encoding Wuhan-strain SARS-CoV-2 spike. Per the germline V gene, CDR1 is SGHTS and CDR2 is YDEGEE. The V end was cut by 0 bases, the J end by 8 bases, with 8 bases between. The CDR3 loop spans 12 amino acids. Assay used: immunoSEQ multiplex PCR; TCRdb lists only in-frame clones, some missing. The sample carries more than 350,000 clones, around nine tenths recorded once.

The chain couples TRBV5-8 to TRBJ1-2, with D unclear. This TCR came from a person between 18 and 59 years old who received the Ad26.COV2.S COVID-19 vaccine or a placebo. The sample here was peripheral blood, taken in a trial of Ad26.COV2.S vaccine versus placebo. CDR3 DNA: TGTGCCAGCAGCTTGGGGCAGCGGGGCTACACCTTC. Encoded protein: CASSLGQRGYTF.